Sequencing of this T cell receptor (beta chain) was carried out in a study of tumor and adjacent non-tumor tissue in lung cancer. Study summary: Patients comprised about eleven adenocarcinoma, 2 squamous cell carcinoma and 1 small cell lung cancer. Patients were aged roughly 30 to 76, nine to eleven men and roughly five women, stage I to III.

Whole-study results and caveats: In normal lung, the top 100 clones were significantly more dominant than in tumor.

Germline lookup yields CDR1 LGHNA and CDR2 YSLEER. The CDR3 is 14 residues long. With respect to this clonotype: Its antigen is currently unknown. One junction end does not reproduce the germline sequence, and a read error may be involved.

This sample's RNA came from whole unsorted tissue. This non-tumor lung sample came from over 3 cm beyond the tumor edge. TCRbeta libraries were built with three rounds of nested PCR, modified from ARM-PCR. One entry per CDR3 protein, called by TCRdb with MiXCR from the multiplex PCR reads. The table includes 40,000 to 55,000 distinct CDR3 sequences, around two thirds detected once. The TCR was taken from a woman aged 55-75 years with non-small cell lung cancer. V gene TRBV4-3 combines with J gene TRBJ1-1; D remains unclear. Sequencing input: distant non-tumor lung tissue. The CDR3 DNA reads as TGCGCCAACAGCCAAGGTGAAAGGAACACTGAAGCTTCCTTT. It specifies CANSQGERNTEASF.